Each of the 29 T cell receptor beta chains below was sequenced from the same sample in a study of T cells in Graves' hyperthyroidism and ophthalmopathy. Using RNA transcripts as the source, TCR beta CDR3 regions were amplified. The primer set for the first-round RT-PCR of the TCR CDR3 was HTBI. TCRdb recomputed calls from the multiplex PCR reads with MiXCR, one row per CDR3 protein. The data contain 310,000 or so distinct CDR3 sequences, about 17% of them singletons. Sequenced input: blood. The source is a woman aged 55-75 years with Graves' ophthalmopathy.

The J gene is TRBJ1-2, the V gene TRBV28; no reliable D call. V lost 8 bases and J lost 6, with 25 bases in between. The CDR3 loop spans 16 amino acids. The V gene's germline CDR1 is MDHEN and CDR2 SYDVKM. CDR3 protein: CASDQSTSRGTNGYTF. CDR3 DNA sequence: TGTGCCAGCGATCAATCGACCTCCCGGGGAACTAATGGCTACACCTTC.

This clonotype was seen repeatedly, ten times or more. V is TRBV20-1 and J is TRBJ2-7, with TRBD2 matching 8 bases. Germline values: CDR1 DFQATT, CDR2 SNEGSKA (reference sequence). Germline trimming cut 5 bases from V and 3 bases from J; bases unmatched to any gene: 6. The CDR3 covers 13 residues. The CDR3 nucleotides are TGCAGTGCTCAACCCGGGACTAGCTACGAGCAGTACTTC. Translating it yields CSAQPGTSYEQYF.

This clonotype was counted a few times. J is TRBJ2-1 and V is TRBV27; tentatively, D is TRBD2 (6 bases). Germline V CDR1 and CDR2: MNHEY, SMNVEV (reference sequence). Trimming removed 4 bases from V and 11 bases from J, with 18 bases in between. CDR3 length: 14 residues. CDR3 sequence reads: CASSYLRDSLKQFF. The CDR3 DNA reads TGTGCCAGCAGTTACCTCCGGGACTCCCTGAAGCAGTTCTTC.

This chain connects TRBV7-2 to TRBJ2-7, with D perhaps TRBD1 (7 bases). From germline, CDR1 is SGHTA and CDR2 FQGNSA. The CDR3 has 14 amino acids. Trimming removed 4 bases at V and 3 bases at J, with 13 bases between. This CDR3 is CASSSPGGFYEQYF. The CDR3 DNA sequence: TGTGCCAGCAGCTCCCCAGGGGGGTTCTACGAGCAGTACTTC.

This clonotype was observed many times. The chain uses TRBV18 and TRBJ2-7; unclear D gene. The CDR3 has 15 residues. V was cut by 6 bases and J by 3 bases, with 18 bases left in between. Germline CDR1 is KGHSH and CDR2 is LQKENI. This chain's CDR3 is CASSTRLARNYEQYF. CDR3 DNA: TGTGCCAGCTCGACCAGGCTGGCCAGGAACTACGAGCAGTACTTC.

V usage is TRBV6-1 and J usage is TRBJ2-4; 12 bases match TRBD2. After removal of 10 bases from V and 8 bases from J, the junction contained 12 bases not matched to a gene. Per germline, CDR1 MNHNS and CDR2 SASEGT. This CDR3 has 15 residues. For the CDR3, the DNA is TGTGCCACGACGACGACTAGCGGGAGAAGGGACATTCAGTACTTC. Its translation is CATTTTSGRRDIQYF.

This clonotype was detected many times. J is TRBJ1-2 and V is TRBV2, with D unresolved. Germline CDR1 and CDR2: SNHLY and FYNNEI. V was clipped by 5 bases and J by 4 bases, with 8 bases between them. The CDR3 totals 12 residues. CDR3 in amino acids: CASSFATYGYTF. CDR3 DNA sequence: TGTGCCAGCAGTTTCGCGACCTATGGCTACACCTTC. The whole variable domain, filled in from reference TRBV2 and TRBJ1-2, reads EPEVTQTPSHQVTQMGQEVILRCVPISNHLYFYWYRQILGQKVEFLVSFYNNEISEKSEIFDDQFSVERPDGSNFTLKIRSTKLEDSAMYFCASSFATYGYTFGSGTRLTVV.

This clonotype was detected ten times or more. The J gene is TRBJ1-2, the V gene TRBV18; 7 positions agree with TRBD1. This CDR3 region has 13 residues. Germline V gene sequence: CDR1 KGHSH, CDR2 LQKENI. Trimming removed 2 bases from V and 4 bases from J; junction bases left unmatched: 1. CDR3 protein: CASSPGQVYGYTF. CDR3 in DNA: TGTGCCAGCTCACCAGGACAGGTCTATGGCTACACCTTC.

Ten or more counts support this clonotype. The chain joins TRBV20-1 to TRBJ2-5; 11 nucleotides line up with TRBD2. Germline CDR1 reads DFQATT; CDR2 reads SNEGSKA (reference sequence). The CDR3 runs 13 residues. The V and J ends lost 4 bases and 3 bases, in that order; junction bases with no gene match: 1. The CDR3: CSATSGGKETQYF. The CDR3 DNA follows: TGCAGTGCTACTAGCGGGGGGAAAGAGACCCAGTACTTC.

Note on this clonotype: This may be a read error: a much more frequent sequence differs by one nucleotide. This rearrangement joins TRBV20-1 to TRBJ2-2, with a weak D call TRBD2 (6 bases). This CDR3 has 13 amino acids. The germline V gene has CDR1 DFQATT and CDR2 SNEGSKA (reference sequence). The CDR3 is CSDRWGVTGELFF. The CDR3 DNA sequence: TGCAGTGATAGATGGGGGGTCACCGGGGAGCTGTTTTTT.

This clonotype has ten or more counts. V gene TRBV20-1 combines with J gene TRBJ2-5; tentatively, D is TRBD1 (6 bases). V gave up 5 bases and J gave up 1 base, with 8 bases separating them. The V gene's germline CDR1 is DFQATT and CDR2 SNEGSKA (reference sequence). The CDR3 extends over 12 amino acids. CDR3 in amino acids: CSAGTTQETQYF. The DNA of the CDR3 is TGCAGTGCTGGGACAACCCAAGAGACCCAGTACTTC.

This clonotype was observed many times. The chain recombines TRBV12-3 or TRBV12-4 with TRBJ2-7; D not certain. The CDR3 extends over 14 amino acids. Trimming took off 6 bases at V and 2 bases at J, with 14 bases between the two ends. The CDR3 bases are TGTGCCAGCAGCCTCTCGATTCATGCCTACGAGCAGTACTTC. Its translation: CASSLSIHAYEQYF.

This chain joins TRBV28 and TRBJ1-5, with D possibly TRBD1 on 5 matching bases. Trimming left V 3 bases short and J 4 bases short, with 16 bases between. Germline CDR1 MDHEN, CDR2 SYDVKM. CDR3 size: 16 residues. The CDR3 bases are TGTGCCAGCAGTTTGGGACCGACAATACGGAATCAGCCCCAGCATTTT. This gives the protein CASSLGPTIRNQPQHF.

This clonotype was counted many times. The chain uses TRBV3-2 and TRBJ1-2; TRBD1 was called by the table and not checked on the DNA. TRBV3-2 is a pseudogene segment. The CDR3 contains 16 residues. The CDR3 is CASRLDQGEANYGYTF. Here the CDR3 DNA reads TGTGCCAGCAGGTTGGATCAGGGGGAAGCTAACTATGGCTACACCTTC.

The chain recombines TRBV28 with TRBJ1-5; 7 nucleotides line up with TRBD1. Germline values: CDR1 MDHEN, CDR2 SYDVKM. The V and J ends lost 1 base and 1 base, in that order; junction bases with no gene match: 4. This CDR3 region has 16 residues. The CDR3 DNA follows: TGTGCCAGCAGTTTATTCGCAGGGGGAAGCAATCAGCCCCAGCATTTT. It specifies CASSLFAGGSNQPQHF. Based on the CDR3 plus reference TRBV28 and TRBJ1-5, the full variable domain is DVKVTQSSRYLVKRTGEKVFLECVQDMDHENMFWYRQDPGLGLRLIYFSYDVKMKEKGDIPEGYSVSREKKERFSLILESASTNQTSMYLCASSLFAGGSNQPQHFGDGTRLSIL.

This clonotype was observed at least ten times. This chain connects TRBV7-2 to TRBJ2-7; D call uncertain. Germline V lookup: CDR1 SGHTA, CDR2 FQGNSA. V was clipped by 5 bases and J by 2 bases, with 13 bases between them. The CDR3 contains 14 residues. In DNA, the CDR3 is TGTGCCAGCAGCCTGCAACCTCAAACCTACGAGCAGTACTTC. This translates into CASSLQPQTYEQYF.

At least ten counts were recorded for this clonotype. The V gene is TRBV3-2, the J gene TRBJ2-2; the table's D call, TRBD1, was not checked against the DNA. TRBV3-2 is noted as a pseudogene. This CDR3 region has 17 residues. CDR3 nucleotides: TGTGCCAGCAGCCTCCCTAGAGCAGGGGGCAACACCGGGGAGCTGTTTTTT. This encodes CASSLPRAGGNTGELFF.

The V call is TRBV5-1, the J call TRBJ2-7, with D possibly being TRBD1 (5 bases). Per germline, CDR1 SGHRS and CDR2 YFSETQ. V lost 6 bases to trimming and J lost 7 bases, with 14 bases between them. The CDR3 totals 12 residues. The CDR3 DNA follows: TGCGCCAGCAACCAGGACACCTTGGAGCAGTACTTC. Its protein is CASNQDTLEQYF.

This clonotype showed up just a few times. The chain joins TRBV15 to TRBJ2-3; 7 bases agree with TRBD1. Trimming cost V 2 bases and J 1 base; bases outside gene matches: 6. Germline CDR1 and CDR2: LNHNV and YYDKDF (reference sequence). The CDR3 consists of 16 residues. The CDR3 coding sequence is TGTGCCACCAGCAGATCGACAGGGCCGCGCACAGATACGCAGTATTTT. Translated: CATSRSTGPRTDTQYF.

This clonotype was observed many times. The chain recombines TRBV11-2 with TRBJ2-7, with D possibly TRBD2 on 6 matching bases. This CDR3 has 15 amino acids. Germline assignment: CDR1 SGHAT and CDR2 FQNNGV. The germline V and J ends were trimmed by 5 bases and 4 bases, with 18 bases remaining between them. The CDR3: CASSDRENGAYEQYF. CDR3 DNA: TGTGCCAGCAGCGACCGGGAGAACGGGGCTTACGAGCAGTACTTC.

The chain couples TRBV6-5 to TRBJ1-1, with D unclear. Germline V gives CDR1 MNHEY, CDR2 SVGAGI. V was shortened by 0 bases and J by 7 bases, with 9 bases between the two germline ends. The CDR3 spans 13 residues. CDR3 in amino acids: CASSYSTRNEAFF. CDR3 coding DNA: TGTGCCAGCAGTTACTCCACTAGGAATGAAGCTTTCTTT.

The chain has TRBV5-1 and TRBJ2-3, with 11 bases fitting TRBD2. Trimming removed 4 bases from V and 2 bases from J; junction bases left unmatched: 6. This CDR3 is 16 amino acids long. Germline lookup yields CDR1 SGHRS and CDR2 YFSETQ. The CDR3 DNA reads TGCGCCAGCAGCCGAGGGACTAGCGGAAACACAGATACGCAGTATTTT. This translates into CASSRGTSGNTDTQYF.

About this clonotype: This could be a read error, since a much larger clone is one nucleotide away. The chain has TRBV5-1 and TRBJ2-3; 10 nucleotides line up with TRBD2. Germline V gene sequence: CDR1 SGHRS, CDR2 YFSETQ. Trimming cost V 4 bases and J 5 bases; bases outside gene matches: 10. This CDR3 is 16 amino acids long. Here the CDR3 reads CASSTGSASGRDTQYF. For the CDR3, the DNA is TGCGCCAGCAGCACAGGTTCGGCTAGCGGGAGAGATACGCAGTATTTT.

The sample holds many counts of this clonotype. In DNA, the CDR3 is TGTGCCAGCTCACCGTGGTCGGGAAACACCATATATTTT. It yields the protein CASSPWSGNTIYF. The chain couples TRBV18 to TRBJ1-3; D remains unclear. The CDR3 runs 13 residues. The ends were cut back, 3 bases at V and 4 bases at J, with 7 bases in the middle. Germline V lookup: CDR1 KGHSH, CDR2 LQKENI.

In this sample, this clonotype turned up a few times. In DNA, the CDR3 is TGCGCCAGCAGCTACGAAGGGACTAGCGGGAGGTCAGATACGCAGTATTTT. Protein sequence: CASSYEGTSGRSDTQYF. The chain employs TRBV5-1 and TRBJ2-3; TRBD2 agrees at 15 bases. V was pared by 3 bases and J by 4 bases, with 6 bases of the junction left unmatched. The CDR3 is 17 amino acids. From germline, CDR1 is SGHRS and CDR2 YFSETQ. Using reference TRBV5-1 and TRBJ2-3 for the parts outside the CDR3, the full variable domain is KAGVTQTPRYLIKTRGQQVTLSCSPISGHRSVSWYQQTPGQGLQFLFEYFSETQRNKGNFPGRFSGRQFSNSRSEMNVSTLELGDSALYLCASSYEGTSGRSDTQYFGPGTRLTVL.

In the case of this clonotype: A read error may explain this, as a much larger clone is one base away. CDR3: CVSSLRTGQGQPQHF. The CDR3 nucleotides read TGTGTCAGCAGCTTAAGGACAGGGCAAGGTCAGCCCCAGCATTTT. The gene calls are TRBV7-2 and TRBJ1-5; 8 bases align to TRBD1. Looked up from germline, CDR1 is SGHTA and CDR2 is FQGNSA. CDR3 length: 15 residues.

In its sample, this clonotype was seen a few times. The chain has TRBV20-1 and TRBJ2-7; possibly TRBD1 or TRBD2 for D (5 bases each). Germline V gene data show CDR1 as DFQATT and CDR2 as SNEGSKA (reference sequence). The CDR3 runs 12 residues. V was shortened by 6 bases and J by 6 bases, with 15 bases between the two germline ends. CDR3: CSADPSGTEQYF. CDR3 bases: TGCAGTGCCGATCCGTCGGGGACCGAGCAGTACTTC.

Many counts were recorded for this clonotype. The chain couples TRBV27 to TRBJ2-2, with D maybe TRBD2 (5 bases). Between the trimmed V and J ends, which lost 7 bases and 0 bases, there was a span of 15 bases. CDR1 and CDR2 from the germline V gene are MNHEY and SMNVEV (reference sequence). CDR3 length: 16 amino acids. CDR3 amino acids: CASTEFPGTNTGELFF. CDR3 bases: TGTGCCAGCACCGAATTCCCGGGAACGAACACCGGGGAGCTGTTTTTT.

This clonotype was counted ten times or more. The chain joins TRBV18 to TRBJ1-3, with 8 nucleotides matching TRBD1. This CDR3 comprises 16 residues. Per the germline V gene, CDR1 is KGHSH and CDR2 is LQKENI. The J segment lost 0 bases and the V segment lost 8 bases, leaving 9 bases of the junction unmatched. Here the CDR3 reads CASSQGQGASGNTIYF. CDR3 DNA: TGTGCCAGCAGCCAAGGACAGGGAGCCTCTGGAAACACCATATATTTT.